This T cell receptor beta chain originates from a study of CD8 T cells in ankylosing spondylitis. Findings and caveats of the study: Made up of about eight highly homologous variants, a TCR beta motif appeared characteristic of ankylosing spondylitis blood. Reports say disease-linked clones showed up significantly more in matched ankylosing spondylitis synovial fluid. Relatively rare in peripheral blood, disease-linked clones were also CD8+.

The CDR3 extends over 13 amino acids. Germline values: CDR1 MNHNS, CDR2 SASEGT. The ends were cut back, 2 bases at V and 2 bases at J, with 6 bases in the middle. Using its own MiXCR run on the 5' RACE reads, TCRdb lists one record per CDR3 protein. The sample contains under 950,000 distinct CDR3 sequences, around a fifth of which appear only once. On this clonotype itself: Its antigen is unidentified.

The chain carries TRBV6-1 and TRBJ1-2; no clear D. Sequencing used blood, either unsorted or a sorted T cell fraction (not recorded which). The source is a male donor with ankylosing spondylitis. In DNA, the CDR3 is TGTGCCAGCAGTGAATTAAGGAACTATGGCTACACCTTC. Its translation is CASSELRNYGYTF.